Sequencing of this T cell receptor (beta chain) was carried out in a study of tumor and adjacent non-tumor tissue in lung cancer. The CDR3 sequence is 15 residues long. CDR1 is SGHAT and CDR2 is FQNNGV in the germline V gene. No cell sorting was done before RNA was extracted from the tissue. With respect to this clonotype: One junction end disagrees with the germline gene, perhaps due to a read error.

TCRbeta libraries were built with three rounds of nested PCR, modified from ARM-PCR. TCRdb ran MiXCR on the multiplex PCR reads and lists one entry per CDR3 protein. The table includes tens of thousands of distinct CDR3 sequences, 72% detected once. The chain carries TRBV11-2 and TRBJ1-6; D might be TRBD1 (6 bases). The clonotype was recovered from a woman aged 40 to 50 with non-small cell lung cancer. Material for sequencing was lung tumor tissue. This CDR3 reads CASSSDGQINSLLHF. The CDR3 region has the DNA TGTGCCAGCAGCTCGGACGGACAGATAAACTCACTTCTCCATTTT.